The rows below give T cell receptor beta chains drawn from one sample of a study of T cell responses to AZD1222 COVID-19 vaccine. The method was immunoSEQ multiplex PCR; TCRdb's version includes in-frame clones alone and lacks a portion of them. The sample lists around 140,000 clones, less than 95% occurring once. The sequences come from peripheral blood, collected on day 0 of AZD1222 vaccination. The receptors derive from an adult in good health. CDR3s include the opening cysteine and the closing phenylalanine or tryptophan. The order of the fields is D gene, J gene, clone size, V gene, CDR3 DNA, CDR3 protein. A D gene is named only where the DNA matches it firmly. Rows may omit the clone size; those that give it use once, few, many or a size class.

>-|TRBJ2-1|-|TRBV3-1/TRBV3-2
TGTGCCAGCAGCCCCCCCTGGGGGGGGCCCTACAATGAGCAGTTCTTC
CASSPPWGGPYNEQFF
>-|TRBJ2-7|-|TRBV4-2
TGTGCCAGCAGCCAAGAACGGAGTCAGGGCGCCTACGAGCAGTACTTC
CASSQERSQGAYEQYF
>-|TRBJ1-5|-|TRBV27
TGTGCCAGCAGTACAGGCGGCAATCAGCCCCAGCATTTT
CASSTGGNQPQHF
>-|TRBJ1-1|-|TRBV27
TGTGCCAGCAGTTTAAGGCGGGGTGAAGCTTTCTTT
CASSLRRGEAFF
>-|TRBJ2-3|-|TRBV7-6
TGTGCCAGCAGCTTAGCGGGGGGTGCAGATACGCAGTATTTT
CASSLAGGADTQYF
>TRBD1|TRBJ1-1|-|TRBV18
TGTGCCACCCGACAGGGTTGGGTGAGCACTGAAGCTTTCTTT
CATRQGWVSTEAFF
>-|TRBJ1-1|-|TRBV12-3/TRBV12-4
TGTGCCATAAGTCTGGACCCAAACACTGAAGCTTTCTTT
CAISLDPNTEAFF
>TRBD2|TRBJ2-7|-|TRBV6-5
TGTGCCAGCAGTTTCTATACCGGGACTACTTTCTACGAGCAGTACTTC
CASSFYTGTTFYEQYF
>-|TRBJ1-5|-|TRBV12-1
TGTGCCAGCAGCCCCCGGCAGGGGGGCTATAGGTTGGGGGCTAATCAGCCCCAGCATTTT
CASSPRQGGYRLGANQPQHF
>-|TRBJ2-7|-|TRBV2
TGTGCCAGCAGACTCGACAGCTACGAGCAGTACTTC
CASRLDSYEQYF
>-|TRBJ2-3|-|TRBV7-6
TGTGCCAGCAGCCTGTTCGGGGCTAGCGCATCAGATACGCAGTATTTT
CASSLFGASASDTQYF
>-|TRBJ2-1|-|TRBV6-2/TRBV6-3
TGTGCCAGCAGCAAACGGGACACCCCGCAGTTCTTC
CASSKRDTPQFF
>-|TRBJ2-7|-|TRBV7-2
TGTGCCAGCAGCAGGTGGAACTCCTACGAGCAGTACTTC
CASSRWNSYEQYF
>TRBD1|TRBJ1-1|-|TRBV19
TGTGCCAGTAGTCCAAGTCTCCGGACAGGCACTGAAGCTTTCTTT
CASSPSLRTGTEAFF
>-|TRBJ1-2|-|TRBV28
TGTGCCAGCAGTTTAACAGGGTTGGTCTATGGCTACACCTTC
CASSLTGLVYGYTF
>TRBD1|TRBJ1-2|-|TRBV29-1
TGCAGCGTTGATCCAGGGGGAGGCGGCTACACCTTC
CSVDPGGGGYTF
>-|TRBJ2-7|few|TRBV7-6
TGTGCCAGCAGCTTGGAGGCCTCGGGACTCCCCTACGAGCAGTACTTC
CASSLEASGLPYEQYF
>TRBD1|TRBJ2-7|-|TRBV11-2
TGTGCCAGCAGCCAGACAGGGACGTACGAGCAGTACTTC
CASSQTGTYEQYF
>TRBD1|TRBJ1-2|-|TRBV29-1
TGCAGCGTTGCGTCCTGGACAGGGATGATAAACTATGGCTACACCTTC
CSVASWTGMINYGYTF
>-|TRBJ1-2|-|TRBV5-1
TGCGCCAGCAGCGAGACAGATTATGGCTACACCTTC
CASSETDYGYTF
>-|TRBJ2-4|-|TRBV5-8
TGTGCCAGCAACCCGGGGACTAACATTCAGTACTTC
CASNPGTNIQYF
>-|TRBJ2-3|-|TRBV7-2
TGTGCCAGCAGCTTTTCGTTAACTACTAGCACAGATACGCAGTATTTT
CASSFSLTTSTDTQYF
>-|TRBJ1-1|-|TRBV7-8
TGTGCCAGCAGCGCACAACAGGGATGGGTCACTGAAGCTTTCTTT
CASSAQQGWVTEAFF
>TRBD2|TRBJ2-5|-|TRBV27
TGTGCCAGCAGTACCATAGCGGGGGTGCGGGAGACCCAGTACTTC
CASSTIAGVRETQYF
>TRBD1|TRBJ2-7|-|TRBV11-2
TGTGCCAGCAGCCTCGACAGGGCGATGTCCTACGAGCAGTACTTC
CASSLDRAMSYEQYF
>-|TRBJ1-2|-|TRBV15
TGTGCCACCAGGGAGGTGGCGGTACATGGCTACACCTTC
CATREVAVHGYTF
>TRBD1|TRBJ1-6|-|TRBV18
TGTGCCAGCTCACCTCAGGGGGAGTATGATTCACCCCTCCACTTT
CASSPQGEYDSPLHF
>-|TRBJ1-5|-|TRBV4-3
TGCGCCAGCAGCCTAAGTTGGAGCAATCAGCCCCAGCATTTT
CASSLSWSNQPQHF
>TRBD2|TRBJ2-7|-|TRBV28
TGTGCCAGCAGCGCCGTAGCGGGGTCCTACGAGCAGTACTTC
CASSAVAGSYEQYF
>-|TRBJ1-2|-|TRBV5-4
TGTGCCAGCAGCTCCGTTTTGGAGTATGGCTACACCTTC
CASSSVLEYGYTF
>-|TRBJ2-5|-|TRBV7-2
TGTGCCAGCAGCTTAGTTTGGGGGCCGGAGACCCAGTACTTC
CASSLVWGPETQYF
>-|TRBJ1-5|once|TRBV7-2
TGTGCCAGCAGCCATGTCGGGAATCAGCCCCAGCATTTT
CASSHVGNQPQHF
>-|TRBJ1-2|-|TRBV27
TGTGCCAGCAGTTTATCGGGGACCTATGGCTACACCTTC
CASSLSGTYGYTF
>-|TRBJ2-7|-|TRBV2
TGTGCCAGCATCCTACCGGCTAGGGGCGAGCAGTACTTC
CASILPARGEQYF
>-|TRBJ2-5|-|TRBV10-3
TGTGCCATCTCCCAATGGCAGGAAGAGACCCAGTACTTC
CAISQWQEETQYF
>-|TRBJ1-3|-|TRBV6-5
TGTGCCAGCAGTTACGACCAACAGGGAGGAAACACCATATATTTT
CASSYDQQGGNTIYF
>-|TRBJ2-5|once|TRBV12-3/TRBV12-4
TGTGCCAGCAGTCCACTGGCCGAGACCCAGTACTTC
CASSPLAETQYF
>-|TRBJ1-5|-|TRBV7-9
TGTGCCAGCAGCTCCCCGGATTCGGAACAGCCCCAGCATTTT
CASSSPDSEQPQHF
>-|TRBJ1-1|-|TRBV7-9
TGTGCCAGCAGCTTATGGGGGGGCCCAGCTTTCTTT
CASSLWGGPAFF
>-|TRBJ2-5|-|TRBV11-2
TGTGCCAGCAGCTTAGACCCCAGGGCTCCTGATCAAGAGACCCAGTACTTC
CASSLDPRAPDQETQYF
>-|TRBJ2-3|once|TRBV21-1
TGTGCCAGCAGCGGAGTGAAAGTAGGGGCGGGGGGCCTGTCTAGCACAGATACGCAGTATTTT
CASSGVKVGAGGLSSTDTQYF
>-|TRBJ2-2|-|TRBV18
TGTGCCAGCTCTCAACCCGGCGGGGAGCTGTTTTTT
CASSQPGGELFF
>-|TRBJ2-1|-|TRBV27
TGTGCCAGCAGTTTTACGGGCAGGGATCGAGATGAGCAGTTCTTC
CASSFTGRDRDEQFF
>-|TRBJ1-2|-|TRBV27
TGTGCCAGCAGTAACTGGACACCCGGAGATGGCTACACCTTC
CASSNWTPGDGYTF
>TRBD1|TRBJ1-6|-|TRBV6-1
TGTGCCAGCAGTGAAGAAGCGACAGGGAGAAGCGGTTCCTATAATTCACCCCTCCACTTT
CASSEEATGRSGSYNSPLHF
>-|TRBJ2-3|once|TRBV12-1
TGTGCCAGCAGCTGCAGGGGACTAGCGGGGGGGGATCTCCCAGATACGCAGTATTTT
CASSCRGLAGGDLPDTQYF
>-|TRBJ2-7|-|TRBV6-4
TGTGCCAGCACCGAGGAGTCGGACGAGAACTACGAGCAGTACTTC
CASTEESDENYEQYF
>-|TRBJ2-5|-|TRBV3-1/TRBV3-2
TGTGCCAGCAGCCAGGGGGAATTGGAGACCCAGTACTTC
CASSQGELETQYF
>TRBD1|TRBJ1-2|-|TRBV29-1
TGCAGCGTTGAGCAGGGGGCGGGTGGCTACACCTTC
CSVEQGAGGYTF
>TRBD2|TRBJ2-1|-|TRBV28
TGTGCCAGCAATCCAGCGGGGGGGCGAAATGAGCAGTTCTTC
CASNPAGGRNEQFF
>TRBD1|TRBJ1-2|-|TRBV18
TGTGCCAGCTCACCGGGACAGGTTAACTATGGCTACACCTTC
CASSPGQVNYGYTF
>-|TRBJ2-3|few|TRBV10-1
TGCGCCAGCAGTGATGGGGGAGCTCGGCGCACAGATACGCAGTATTTT
CASSDGGARRTDTQYF
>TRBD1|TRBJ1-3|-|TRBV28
TGTGCCAGCACCAGAACCAGGGGGGAATCTGGAAACACCATATATTTT
CASTRTRGESGNTIYF
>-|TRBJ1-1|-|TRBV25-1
TGTGCCAGCAGTGACCTAAACACTGAAGCTTTCTTT
CASSDLNTEAFF